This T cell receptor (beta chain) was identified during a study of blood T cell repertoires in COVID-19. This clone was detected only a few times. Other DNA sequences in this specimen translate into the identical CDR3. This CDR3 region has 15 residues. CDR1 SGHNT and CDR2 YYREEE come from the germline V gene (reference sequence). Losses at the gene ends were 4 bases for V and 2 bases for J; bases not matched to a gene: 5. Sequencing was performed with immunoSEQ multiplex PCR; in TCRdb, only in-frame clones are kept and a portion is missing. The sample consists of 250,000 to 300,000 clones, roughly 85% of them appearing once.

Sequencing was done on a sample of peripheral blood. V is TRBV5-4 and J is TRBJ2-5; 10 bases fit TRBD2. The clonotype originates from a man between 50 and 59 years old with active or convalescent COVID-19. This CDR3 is CASSLRAGGQETQYF. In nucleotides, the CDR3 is TGTGCCAGCAGCCTCCGAGCGGGAGGGCAAGAGACCCAGTACTTC. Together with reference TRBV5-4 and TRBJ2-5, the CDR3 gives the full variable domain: ETGVTQSPTHLIKTRGQQVTLRCSSQSGHNTVSWYQQALGQGPQFIFQYYREEENGRGNFPPRFSGLQFPNYSSELNVNALELDDSALYLCASSLRAGGQETQYFGPGTRLLVL.